The 10 T cell receptor beta chains listed next were all sequenced from one sample in a study of brain T cells in children with intractable seizures. The assay was immunoSEQ multiplex PCR, and TCRdb's table has in-frame clones only and misses some. The data contain under 400,000 clones, more than 85% of them singletons. Time point here: blood from clinic visit 5 months post-surgery; TSC patient then seizure free. The sequenced sample was peripheral blood, obtained around 5 months after surgery. These receptors all stem from a boy younger than two with tuberous sclerosis and intractable seizures.

The chain recombines TRBV30 with TRBJ1-4; 7 positions agree with TRBD1. J was trimmed by 1 base and V by 2 bases; bases with no gene match: 10. There are 17 residues in the CDR3. Germline lookup yields CDR1 GTSNPN and CDR2 SVGIG (reference sequence). CDR3: CAWSPGQRTQTNEKLFF. The DNA for the CDR3 is TGTGCCTGGAGTCCGGGACAGAGAACACAAACTAATGAAAAACTGTTTTTT.

V gene TRBV5-1 combines with J gene TRBJ2-5, with D tentatively TRBD1 or TRBD2 (5 bases each). V lost 4 bases and J 2 bases, leaving 15 bases between the germline ends. Germline assignment: CDR1 SGHRS and CDR2 YFSETQ. There are 15 residues in the CDR3. The CDR3 bases are TGCGCCAGCAGCGGCCGGGACGGCCGACAAGAGACCCAGTACTTC. Amino acid sequence: CASSGRDGRQETQYF.

The chain joins TRBV6-2 or TRBV6-3 to TRBJ1-2, with D perhaps TRBD1 (6 bases). Germline V lookup: CDR1 MNHEY, CDR2 SVGEGT. V was pared by 2 bases and J by 1 base, with 20 bases between. The CDR3 totals 18 residues. The DNA for the CDR3 is TGTGCCAGCAGTTACCTGGGTCGTTCACAGGGAGGTAACTATGGCTACACCTTC. It specifies CASSYLGRSQGGNYGYTF.

The chain is built from TRBV4-2 and TRBJ2-7; 7 nucleotides align to TRBD1. V trimming: 1 base; J trimming: 2 bases; junction bases outside the gene matches: 5. The germline V gene encodes CDR1 LGHNA and CDR2 YNFKEQ. The CDR3 has 15 residues. CDR3 in DNA: TGTGCCAGCAGCCAAGGGCCGGACAGGACCTACGAGCAGTACTTC. Translated, it gives CASSQGPDRTYEQYF.

The chain couples TRBV5-1 to TRBJ1-1, with TRBD1 matching over 8 bases. The CDR3 is 13 amino acids. J lost 6 bases, V lost 2 bases, and 3 bases had no gene match. Germline CDR1 and CDR2: SGHRS and YFSETQ. This chain's CDR3 is CASSLEDRAEAFF. The CDR3 nucleotides are TGCGCCAGCAGCTTAGAGGACAGGGCTGAAGCTTTCTTT.

The gene calls are TRBV7-9 and TRBJ2-3, with D unresolved. V was pared by 5 bases and J by 0 bases, with 18 bases between. The germline V gene has CDR1 SEHNR and CDR2 FQNEAQ (reference sequence). This CDR3 is 17 amino acids long. The CDR3 sequence is CASSPMKSDWSTDTQYF. The CDR3 region has the DNA TGTGCCAGCAGCCCGATGAAGAGCGATTGGAGCACAGATACGCAGTATTTT.

The chain links TRBV11-2 to TRBJ1-1, with D maybe TRBD1 (5 bases). Germline CDR1 and CDR2: SGHAT and FQNNGV. Trimming left V 1 base short and J 2 bases short, with 20 bases between. The CDR3 contains 18 residues. Here the CDR3 DNA reads TGTGCCAGCAGCTTAGGAACCGGGGTTTTTGGGACTAACACTGAAGCTTTCTTT. It specifies CASSLGTGVFGTNTEAFF.

This chain joins TRBV4-2 and TRBJ2-5; no clear D. CDR1 and CDR2 (germline): LGHNA, YNFKEQ. There are 13 residues in the CDR3. V lost 1 base and J 5 bases, leaving 8 bases between the germline ends. In nucleotides, the CDR3 is TGTGCCAGCAGCCAAGGTTTTCAGGAGACCCAGTACTTC. This encodes CASSQGFQETQYF.

The chain uses TRBV3-1 (or the pseudogene TRBV3-2) and TRBJ2-7, with unresolved D. V lost 1 base and J lost 5, with 15 bases in between. Germline V CDR1 and CDR2: LGHDT, YNNKEL (reference sequence). The CDR3 has 15 amino acids. Here the CDR3 reads CASSQGGVGRDEQYF. DNA of the CDR3: TGTGCCAGCAGCCAAGGAGGAGTAGGGCGCGACGAGCAGTACTTC.

The chain couples TRBV4-2 to TRBJ2-7; 8 bases fit TRBD2. This CDR3 contains 15 residues. CDR1 LGHNA and CDR2 YNFKEQ come from the germline V gene. The junction had 10 bases not matched to a gene; V was cut back by 5 bases and J by 4 bases. CDR3 sequence reads: CASSETTSDGYEQYF. The CDR3 DNA is TGTGCCAGCAGCGAAACGACTAGCGACGGGTACGAGCAGTACTTC.